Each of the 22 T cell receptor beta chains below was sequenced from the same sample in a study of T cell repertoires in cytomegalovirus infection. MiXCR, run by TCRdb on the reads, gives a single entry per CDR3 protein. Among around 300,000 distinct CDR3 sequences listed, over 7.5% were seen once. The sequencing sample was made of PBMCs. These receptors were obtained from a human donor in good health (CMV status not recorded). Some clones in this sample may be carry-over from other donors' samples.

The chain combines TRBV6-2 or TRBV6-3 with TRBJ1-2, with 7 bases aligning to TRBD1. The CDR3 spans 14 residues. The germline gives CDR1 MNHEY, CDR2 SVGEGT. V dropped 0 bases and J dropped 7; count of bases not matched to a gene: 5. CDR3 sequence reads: CASSYSKQGTGYTF. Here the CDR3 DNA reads TGTGCCAGCAGTTACTCGAAACAGGGGACTGGCTACACCTTC.

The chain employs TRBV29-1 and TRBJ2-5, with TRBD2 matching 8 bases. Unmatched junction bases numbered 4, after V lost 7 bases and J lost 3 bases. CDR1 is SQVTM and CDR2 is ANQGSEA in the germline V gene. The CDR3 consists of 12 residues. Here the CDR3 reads CSGGRPKETQYF. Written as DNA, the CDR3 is TGCAGCGGCGGGAGGCCGAAAGAGACCCAGTACTTC.

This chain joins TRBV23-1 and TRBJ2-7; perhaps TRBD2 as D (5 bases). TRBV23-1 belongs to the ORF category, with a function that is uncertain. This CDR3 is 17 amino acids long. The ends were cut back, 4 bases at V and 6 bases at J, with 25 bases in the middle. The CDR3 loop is CASSLKCERTEVFEQYF. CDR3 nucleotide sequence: TGCGCCAGCAGTCTTAAGTGCGAACGGACTGAGGTTTTCGAGCAGTACTTC.

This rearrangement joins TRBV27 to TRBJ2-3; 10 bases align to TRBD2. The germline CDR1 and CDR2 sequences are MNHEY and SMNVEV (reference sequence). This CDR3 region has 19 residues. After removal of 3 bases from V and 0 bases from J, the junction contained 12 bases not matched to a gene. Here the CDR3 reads CASSFLGLAEFRSTDTQYF. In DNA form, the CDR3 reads TGTGCCAGCAGTTTCCTCGGACTAGCGGAGTTCCGAAGCACAGATACGCAGTATTTT.

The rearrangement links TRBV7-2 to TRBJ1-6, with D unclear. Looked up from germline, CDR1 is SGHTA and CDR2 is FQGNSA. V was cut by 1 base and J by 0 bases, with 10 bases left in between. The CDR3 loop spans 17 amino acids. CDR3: CASSLVGSSSYNSPLHF. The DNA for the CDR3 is TGTGCCAGCAGCTTAGTGGGGTCGAGCTCCTATAATTCACCCCTCCACTTT. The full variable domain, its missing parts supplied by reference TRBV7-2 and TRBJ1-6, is GAGVSQSPSNKVTEKGKDVELRCDPISGHTALYWYRQSLGQGLEFLIYFQGNSAPDKSGLPSDRFSAERTGGSVSTLTIQRTQQEDSAVYLCASSLVGSSSYNSPLHFGNGTRLTVT.

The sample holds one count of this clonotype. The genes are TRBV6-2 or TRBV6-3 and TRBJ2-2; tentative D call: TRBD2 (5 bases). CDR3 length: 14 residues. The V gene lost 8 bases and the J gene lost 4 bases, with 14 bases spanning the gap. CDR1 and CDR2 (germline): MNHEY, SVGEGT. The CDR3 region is CASGRLGFTGELFF. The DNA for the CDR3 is TGTGCCAGCGGGAGACTGGGGTTCACCGGGGAGCTGTTTTTT.

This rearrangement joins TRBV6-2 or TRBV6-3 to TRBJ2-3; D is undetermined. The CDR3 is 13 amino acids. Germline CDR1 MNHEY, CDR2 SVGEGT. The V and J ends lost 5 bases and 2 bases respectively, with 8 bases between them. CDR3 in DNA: TGTGCCAGCAGTCGCCTAAACACAGATACGCAGTATTTT. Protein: CASSRLNTDTQYF.

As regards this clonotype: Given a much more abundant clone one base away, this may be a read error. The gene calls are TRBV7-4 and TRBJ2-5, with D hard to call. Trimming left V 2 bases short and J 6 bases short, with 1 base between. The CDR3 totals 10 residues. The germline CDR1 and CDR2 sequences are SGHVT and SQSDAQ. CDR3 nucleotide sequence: TGTGCCAGCAGCTTACAGACCCAGTACTTC. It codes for CASSLQTQYF.

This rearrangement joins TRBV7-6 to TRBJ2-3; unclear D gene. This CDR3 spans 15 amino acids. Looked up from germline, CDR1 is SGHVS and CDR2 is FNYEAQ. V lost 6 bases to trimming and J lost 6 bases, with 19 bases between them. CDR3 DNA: TGTGCCAGCAGGGGCTCCCCGGGCCGAAGGGATACGCAGTATTTT. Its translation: CASRGSPGRRDTQYF.

This chain's CDR3 is CASSDRDLNTEAFF. The DNA for the CDR3 is TGTGCCAGTAGCGACAGGGATCTGAACACTGAAGCTTTCTTT. J is TRBJ1-1 and V is TRBV19; 7 bases match TRBD1. This CDR3 is built from 14 residues. Losses at the gene ends were 6 bases for V and 0 bases for J; bases not matched to a gene: 4. Germline-derived CDR1 and CDR2 are LNHDA and SQIVND (reference sequence). The full variable domain, with the rest looked up from reference TRBV19 and TRBJ1-1, is DGGITQSPKYLFRKEGQNVTLSCEQNLNHDAMYWYRQDPGQGLRLIYYSQIVNDFQKGDIAEGYSVSREKKESFPLTVTSAQKNPTAFYLCASSDRDLNTEAFFGQGTRLTVV.

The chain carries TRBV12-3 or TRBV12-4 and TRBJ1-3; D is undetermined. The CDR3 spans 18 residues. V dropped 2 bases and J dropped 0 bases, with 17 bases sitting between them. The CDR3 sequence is CASSLRREARPSGNTIYF. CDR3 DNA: TGTGCCAGCAGTTTACGGCGGGAGGCAAGGCCCTCTGGAAACACCATATATTTT.

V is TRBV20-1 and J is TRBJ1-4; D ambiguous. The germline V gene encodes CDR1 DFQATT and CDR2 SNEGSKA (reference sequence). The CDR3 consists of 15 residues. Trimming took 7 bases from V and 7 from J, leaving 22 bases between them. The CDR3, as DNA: TGCAGTGTCATAGAGAGCGGGCGGGGAGGTGAAAAACTGTTTTTT. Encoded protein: CSVIESGRGGEKLFF.

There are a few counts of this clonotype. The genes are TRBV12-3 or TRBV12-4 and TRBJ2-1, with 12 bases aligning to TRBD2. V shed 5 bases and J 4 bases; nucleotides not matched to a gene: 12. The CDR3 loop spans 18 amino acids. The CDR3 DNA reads TGTGCCAGCAGTCGACGGCCGGCTAGCGGGGGGGGGTACAATGAGCAGTTCTTC. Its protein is CASSRRPASGGGYNEQFF.

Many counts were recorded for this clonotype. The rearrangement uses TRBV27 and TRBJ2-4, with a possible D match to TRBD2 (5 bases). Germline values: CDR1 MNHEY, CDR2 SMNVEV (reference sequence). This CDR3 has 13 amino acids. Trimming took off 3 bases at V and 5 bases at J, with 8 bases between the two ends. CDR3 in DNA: TGTGCCAGCAGTTTTTGGGGAGAAAACATTCAGTACTTC. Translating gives CASSFWGENIQYF.

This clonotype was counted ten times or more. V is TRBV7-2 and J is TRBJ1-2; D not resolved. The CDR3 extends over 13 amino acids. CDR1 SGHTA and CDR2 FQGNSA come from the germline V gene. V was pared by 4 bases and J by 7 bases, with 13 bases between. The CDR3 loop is CASSSVAVGGYTF. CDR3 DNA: TGTGCCAGCAGCTCGGTGGCCGTAGGTGGCTACACCTTC.

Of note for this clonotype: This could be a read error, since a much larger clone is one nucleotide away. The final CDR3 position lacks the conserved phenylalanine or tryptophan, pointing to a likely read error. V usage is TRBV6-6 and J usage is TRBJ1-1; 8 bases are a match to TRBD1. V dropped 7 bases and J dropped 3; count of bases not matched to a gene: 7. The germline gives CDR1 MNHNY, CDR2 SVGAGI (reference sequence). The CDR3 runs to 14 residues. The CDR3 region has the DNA TGTGCCAGCACCTGGACAGGGCGGGACACTGAAGCTTTCTTA. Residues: CASTWTGRDTEAFL.

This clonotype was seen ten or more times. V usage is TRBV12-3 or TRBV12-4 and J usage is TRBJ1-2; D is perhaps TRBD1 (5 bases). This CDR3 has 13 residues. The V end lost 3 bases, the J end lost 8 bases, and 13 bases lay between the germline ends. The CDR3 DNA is TGTGCCAGCAGTTTGGGGCAGGGTGGGGGCTACACCTTC. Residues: CASSLGQGGGYTF.

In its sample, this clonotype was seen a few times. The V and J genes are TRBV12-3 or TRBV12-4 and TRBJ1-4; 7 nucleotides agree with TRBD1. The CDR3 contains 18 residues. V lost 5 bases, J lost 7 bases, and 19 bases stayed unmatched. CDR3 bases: TGTGCCAGCAGTCCCCCCGGGACAGCACGTCTCTGGGGTGAAAAACTGTTTTTT. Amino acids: CASSPPGTARLWGEKLFF.

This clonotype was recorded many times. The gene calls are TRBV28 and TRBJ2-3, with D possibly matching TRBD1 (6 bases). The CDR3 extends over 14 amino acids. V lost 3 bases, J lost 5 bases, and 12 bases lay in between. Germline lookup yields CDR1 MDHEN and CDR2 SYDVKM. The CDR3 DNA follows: TGTGCCAGCAGTTTTACAGGGTCTCGAGATACGCAGTATTTT. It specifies CASSFTGSRDTQYF.

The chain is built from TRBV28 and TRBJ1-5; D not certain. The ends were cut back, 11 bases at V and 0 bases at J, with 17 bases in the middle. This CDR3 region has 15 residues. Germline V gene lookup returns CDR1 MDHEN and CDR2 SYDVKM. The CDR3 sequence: CALKDGGNSNQPQHF. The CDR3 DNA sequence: TGTGCCCTAAAGGACGGCGGCAATAGCAATCAGCCCCAGCATTTT.

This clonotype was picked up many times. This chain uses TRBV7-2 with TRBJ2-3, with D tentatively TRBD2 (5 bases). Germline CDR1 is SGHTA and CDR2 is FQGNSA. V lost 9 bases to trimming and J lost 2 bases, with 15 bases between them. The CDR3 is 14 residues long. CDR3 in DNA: TGTGCCAGTCAGGCGGGTGCTTTCACAGATACGCAGTATTTT. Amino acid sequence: CASQAGAFTDTQYF.

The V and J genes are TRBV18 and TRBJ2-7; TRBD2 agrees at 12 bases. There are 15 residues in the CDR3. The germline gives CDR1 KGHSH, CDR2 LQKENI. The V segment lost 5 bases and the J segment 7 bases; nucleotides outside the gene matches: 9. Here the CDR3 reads CASSDRLAGVGEQYF. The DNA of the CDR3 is TGTGCCAGCTCAGATCGACTAGCGGGAGTGGGGGAGCAGTACTTC. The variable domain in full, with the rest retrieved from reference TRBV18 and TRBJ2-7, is NAGVMQNPRHLVRRRGQEARLRCSPMKGHSHVYWYRQLPEEGLKFMVYLQKENIIDESGMPKERFSAEFPKEGPSILRIQQVVRGDSAAYFCASSDRLAGVGEQYFGPGTRLTVT.